One and the same sample provided the 2 T cell receptor beta chains below, sequenced in a study of Tregs in tolerant kidney transplant recipients (dated by TCRdb to about 2019). Receptor libraries were prepared by the immunoSEQ multiplex PCR assay. TCRdb stores this immuneACCESS table with in-frame sequences only. Part of the clones is absent; in the studies checked, under half of the shortfall reflects unresolved V genes, and no reason is known for the rest. The sample profile shows some 250,000 clones; 84% of them were found once. The top ten hold about 0.68% of the sample. The material sequenced was CD4+ T cells from blood. These receptors originate from a human donor in good health.

The chain recombines TRBV7-6 with TRBJ1-1; no clear D gene. This CDR3 has 15 amino acids. Looked up from germline, CDR1 is SGHVS and CDR2 is FNYEAQ. V lost 1 base to trimming and J lost 0 bases, with 9 bases between them. CDR3 sequence (DNA): TGTGCCAGCAGCTTAGAGGGTCAGCTGAACACTGAAGCTTTCTTT. It codes for CASSLEGQLNTEAFF.

V and J are TRBV7-2 and TRBJ2-7, with D possibly being TRBD1 (6 bases). Trimming pared 1 base from V and 0 bases from J, leaving 10 bases between. This CDR3 spans 15 amino acids. Germline CDR1 and CDR2: SGHTA and FQGNSA. The CDR3 is CASSLDRQASYEQYF. The CDR3, as DNA: TGTGCCAGCAGCTTAGACCGACAGGCCTCCTACGAGCAGTACTTC.